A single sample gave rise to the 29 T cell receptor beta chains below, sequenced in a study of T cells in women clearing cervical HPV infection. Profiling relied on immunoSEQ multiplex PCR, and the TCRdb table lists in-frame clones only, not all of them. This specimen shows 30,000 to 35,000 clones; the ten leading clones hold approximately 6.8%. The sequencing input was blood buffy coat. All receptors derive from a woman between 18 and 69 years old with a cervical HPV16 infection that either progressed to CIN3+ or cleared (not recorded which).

The covered CDR3 bases are TGTGCCAGTACTACAGGGAACTCCTATAATTCACCA. It encodes CASTTGNSYNSP. The entire CDR3 sequence reads CASTTGNSYNSPLFF. The rearrangement uses TRBV19 and TRBJ1-4; TRBD1 is a possible D gene (6 bases). Sequencing ends 3 residues short of the CDR3 end; the germline J gene provides the rest. The germline V gene has CDR1 LNHDA and CDR2 SQIVND (reference sequence). The CDR3 loop spans 15 amino acids.

The CDR3: CASSLIAGGNYEQYF. The CDR3 DNA, read in part, is TGTGCCAGCAGCTTAATAGCGGGGGGTAACTACGAG. V gene TRBV7-2 combines with J gene TRBJ2-7; 10 bases fit TRBD2. The read is 3 residues too short to cover the CDR3 end, so that end is filled in from the germline J gene. This CDR3 contains 15 residues. The J segment lost 3 bases and the V segment lost 2 bases, leaving 4 bases of the junction unmatched. From germline, CDR1 is SGHTA and CDR2 FQGNSA.

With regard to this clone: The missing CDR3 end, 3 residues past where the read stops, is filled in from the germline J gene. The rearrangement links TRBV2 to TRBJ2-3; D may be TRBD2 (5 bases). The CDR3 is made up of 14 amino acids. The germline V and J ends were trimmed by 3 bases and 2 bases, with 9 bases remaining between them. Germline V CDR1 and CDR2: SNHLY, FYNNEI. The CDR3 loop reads CASSDGLITDTQYF. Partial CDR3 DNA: TGTGCCAGCAGTGACGGACTGATCACAGATACG.

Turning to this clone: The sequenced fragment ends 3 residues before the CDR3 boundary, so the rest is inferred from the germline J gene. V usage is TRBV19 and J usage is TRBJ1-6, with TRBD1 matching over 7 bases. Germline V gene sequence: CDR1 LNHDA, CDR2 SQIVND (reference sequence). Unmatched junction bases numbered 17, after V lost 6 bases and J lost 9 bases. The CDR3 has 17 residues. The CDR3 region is CASRDSTRRQGTSPLHF. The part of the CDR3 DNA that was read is TGTGCCAGTAGGGATTCCACCCGAAGACAGGGAACTTCACCC.

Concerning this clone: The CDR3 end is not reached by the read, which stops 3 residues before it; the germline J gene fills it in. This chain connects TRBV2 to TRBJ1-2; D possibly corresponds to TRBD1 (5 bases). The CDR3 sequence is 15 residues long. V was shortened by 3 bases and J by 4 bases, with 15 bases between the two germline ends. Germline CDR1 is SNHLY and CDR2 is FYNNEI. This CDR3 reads CASSDPGWDGYGYTF. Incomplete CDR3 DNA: TGTGCCAGCAGTGACCCAGGGTGGGATGGCTATGGC.

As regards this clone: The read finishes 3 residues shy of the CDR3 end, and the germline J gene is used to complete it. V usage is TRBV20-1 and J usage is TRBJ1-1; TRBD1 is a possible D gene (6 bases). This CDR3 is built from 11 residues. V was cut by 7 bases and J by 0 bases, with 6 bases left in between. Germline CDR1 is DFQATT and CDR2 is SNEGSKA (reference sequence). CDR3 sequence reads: CSGQVNTEAFF. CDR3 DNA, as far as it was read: TGCAGTGGACAGGTGAACACTGAA.

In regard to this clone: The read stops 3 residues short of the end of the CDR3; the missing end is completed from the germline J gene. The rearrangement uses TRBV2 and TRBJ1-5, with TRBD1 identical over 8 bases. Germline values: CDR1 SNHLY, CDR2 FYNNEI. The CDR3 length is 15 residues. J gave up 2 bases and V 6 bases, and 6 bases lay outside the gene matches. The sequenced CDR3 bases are TGTGCCAGCAGCAAACCGGGACAGGGCAATCAGCCC. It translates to CASSKPGQGNQP. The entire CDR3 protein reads CASSKPGQGNQPQHF.

The covered CDR3 bases are TGTGCCAGCAGCTTGGCCGGGTTGCCCACTGAA. Translated: CASSLAGLPTE. The whole CDR3 is CASSLAGLPTEAFF. The chain is built from TRBV5-4 and TRBJ1-1; D uncertain. Sequencing ends 3 residues short of the CDR3 end; the germline J gene provides the rest. This CDR3 has 14 residues. Trimming pared 0 bases from V and 4 bases from J, leaving 10 bases between. CDR1 is SGHNT and CDR2 is YYREEE in the germline V gene (reference sequence).

CDR3 amino acids: CASRRLANTEAFF. The covered CDR3 bases are TGTGCCTCCCGACGGTTAGCGAACACTGAA. The chain has TRBV11-1 and TRBJ1-1; D is unclear. Coverage ceases 3 residues before the CDR3 finishes, and the germline J gene fills in the end. CDR1 is SGHAT, CDR2 FQDESV, per germline (reference sequence). The CDR3 totals 13 residues. V was trimmed by 11 bases and J by 1 base, leaving 14 bases between them.

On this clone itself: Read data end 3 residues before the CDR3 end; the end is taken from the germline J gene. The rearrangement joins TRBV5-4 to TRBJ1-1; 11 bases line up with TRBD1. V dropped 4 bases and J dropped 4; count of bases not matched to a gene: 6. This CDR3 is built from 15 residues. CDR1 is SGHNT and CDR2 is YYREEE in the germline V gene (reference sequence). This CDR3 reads CASSLGQGAGTEAFF. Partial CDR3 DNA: TGTGCCAGCAGCCTAGGACAGGGGGCCGGCACTGAA.

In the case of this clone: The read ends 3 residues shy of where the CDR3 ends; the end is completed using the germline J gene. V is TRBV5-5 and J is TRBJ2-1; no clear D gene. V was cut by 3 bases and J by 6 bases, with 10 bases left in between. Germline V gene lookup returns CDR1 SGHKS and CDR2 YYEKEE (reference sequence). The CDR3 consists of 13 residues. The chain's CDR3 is CASSSAPGNEQFF. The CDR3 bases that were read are TGTGCCAGCAGCTCCGCCCCGGGCAATGAG.

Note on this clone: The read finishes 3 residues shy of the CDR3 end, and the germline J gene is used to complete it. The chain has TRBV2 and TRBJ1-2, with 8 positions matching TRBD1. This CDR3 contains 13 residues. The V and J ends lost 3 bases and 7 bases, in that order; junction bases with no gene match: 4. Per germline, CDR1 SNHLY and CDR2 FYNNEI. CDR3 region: CASSDQGAGGYTF. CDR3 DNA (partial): TGTGCCAGCAGTGACCAGGGGGCGGGTGGC.

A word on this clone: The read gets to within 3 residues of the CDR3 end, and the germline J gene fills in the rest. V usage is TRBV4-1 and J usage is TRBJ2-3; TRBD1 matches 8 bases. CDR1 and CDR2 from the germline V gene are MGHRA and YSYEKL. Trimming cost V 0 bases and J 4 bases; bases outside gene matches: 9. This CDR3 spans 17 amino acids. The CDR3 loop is CASSQDFGQGLSDTQYF. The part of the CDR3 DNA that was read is TGCGCCAGCAGCCAAGACTTCGGACAGGGACTTTCAGATACG.

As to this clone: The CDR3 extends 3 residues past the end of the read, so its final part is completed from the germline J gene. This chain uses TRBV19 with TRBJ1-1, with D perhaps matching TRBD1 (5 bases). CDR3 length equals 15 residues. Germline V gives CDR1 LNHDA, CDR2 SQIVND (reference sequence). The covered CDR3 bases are TGTGCCAGTAGGCCCCGGGCAGGGTCGAATGAAAAA. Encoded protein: CASRPRAGSNEK. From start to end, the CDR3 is CASRPRAGSNEKAFF.

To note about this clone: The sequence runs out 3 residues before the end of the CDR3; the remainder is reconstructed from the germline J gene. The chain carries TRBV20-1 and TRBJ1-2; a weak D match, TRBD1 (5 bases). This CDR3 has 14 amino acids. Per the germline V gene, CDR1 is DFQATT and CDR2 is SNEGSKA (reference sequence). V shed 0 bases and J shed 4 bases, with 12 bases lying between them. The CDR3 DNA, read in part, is TGCAGTGCTAGAGAGGGAGGGACTTCCTATGGC. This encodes CSAREGGTSYG. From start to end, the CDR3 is CSAREGGTSYGYTF.

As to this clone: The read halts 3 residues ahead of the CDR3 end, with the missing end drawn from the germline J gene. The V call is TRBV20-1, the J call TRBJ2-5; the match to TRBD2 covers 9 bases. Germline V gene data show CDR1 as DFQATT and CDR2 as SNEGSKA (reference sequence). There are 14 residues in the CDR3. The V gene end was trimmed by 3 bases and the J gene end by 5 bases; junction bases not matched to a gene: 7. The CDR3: CSARGRGGWETQYF. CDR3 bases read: TGCAGTGCTAGGGGGCGGGGGGGTTGGGAGACC.

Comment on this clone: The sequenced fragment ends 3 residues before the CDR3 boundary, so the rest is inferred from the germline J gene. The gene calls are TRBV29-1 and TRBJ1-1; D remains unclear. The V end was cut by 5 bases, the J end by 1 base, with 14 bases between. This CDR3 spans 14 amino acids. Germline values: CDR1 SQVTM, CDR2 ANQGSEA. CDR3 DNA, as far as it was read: TGCAGCGTTTTAGTTTCACTTGGGAACACTGAA. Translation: CSVLVSLGNTE. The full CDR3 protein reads CSVLVSLGNTEAFF.

The sequenced CDR3 bases are TGTGCCAGTAGTACCGTTGAGCAGTCGGGTTCACCC. Its translation: CASSTVEQSGSP. The full CDR3 is CASSTVEQSGSPLHF. The V and J genes are TRBV19 and TRBJ1-6; D ambiguous. The read stops 3 residues short of the end of the CDR3; the missing end is completed from the germline J gene. Germline CDR1 and CDR2: LNHDA and SQIVND (reference sequence). The CDR3 is made up of 15 amino acids. V gave up 4 bases and J gave up 9 bases, with 16 bases separating them.

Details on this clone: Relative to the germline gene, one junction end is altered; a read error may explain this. Incomplete CDR3 DNA: TGTGCTAGCAGCTTAGCGCAAGTAACAGGAGTAGGGTGGACTGAA. It specifies CASSLAQVTGVGWTE. The whole CDR3 region reads CASSLAQVTGVGWTEAFF. This chain links TRBV7-7 with TRBJ1-1; D perhaps matches TRBD1 (5 bases). The CDR3 end falls 3 residues outside the read, so it is completed with the germline J gene. The CDR3 loop spans 18 amino acids. Germline V CDR1 and CDR2: SSHAT, FNYEAQ (reference sequence).

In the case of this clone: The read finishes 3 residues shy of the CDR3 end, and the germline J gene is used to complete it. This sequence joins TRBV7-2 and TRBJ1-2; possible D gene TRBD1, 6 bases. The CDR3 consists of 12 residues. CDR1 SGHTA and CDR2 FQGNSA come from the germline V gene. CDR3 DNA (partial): TGTGCCAGCAGCTTAGGACAGGTACAC. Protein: CASSLGQVH. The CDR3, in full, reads CASSLGQVHYTF.

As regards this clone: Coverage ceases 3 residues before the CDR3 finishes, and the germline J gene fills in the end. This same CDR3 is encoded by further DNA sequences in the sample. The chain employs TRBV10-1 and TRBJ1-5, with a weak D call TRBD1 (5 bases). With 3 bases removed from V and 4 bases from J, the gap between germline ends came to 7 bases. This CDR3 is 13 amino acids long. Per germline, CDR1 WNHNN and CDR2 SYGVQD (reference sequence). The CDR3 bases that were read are TGCGCCAGCAGTGAATCAGGGAATCAGCCC. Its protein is CASSESGNQP. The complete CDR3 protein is CASSESGNQPQHF.

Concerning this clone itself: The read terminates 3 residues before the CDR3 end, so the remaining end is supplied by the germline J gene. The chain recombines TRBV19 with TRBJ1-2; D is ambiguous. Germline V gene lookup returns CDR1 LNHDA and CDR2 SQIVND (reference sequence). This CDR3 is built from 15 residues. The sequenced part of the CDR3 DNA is TGTGCCAGTAGTATCACTAGCGGCTCCTACAATGAC. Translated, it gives CASSITSGSYND. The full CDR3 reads CASSITSGSYNDYTF.

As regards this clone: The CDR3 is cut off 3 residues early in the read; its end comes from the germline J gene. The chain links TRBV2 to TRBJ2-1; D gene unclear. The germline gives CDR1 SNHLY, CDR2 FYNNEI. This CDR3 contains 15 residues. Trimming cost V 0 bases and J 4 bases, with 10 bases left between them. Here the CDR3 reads CASSEAETTYNEQFF. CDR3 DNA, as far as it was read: TGTGCCAGCAGTGAAGCCGAGACAACTTACAATGAG.

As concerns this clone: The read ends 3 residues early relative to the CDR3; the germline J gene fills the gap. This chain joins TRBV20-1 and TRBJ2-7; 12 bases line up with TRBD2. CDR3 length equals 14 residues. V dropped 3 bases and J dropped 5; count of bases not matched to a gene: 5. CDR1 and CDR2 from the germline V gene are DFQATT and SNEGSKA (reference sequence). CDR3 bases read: TGCAGTGCTAGTCTAGCGGGGGGGCCCAACGAG. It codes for CSASLAGGPNE. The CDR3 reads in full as CSASLAGGPNEQYF.

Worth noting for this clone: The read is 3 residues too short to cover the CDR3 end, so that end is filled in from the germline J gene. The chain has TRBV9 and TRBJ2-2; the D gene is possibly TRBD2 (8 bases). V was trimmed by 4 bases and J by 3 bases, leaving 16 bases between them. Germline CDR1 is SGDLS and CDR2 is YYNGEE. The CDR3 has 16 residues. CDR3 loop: CASSPGTAGDTGELFF. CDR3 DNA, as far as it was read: TGTGCCAGCAGCCCCGGGACAGCGGGGGACACCGGGGAG. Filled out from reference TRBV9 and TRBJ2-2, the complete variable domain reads DSGVTQTPKHLITATGQRVTLRCSPRSGDLSVYWYQQSLDQGLQFLIQYYNGEERAKGNILERFSAQQFPDLHSELNLSSLELGDSALYFCASSPGTAGDTGELFFGEGSRLTVL.

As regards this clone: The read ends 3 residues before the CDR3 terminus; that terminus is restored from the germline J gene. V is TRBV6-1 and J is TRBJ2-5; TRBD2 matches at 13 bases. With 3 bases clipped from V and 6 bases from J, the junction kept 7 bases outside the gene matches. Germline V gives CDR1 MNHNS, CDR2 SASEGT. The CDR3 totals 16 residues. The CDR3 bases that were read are TGTGCCAGCAGTGATTCCGGACTAGCGGGGGTTCAGACC. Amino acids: CASSDSGLAGVQT. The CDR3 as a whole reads CASSDSGLAGVQTQYF.

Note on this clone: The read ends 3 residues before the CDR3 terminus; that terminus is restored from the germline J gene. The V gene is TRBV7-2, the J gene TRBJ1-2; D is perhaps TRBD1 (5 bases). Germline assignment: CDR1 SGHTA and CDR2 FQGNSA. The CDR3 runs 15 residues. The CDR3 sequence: CASSLALAGTYDYTF. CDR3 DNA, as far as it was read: TGTGCCAGCAGCTTAGCGCTAGCGGGGACCTACGAC.

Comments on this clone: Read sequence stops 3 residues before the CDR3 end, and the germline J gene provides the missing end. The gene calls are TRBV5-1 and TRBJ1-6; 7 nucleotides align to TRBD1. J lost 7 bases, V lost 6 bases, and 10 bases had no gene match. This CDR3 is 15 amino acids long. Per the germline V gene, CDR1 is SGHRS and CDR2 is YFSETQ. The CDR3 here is CASTPSGQDNSPLHF. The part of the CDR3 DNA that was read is TGCGCCAGCACCCCCTCCGGACAGGACAATTCACCC. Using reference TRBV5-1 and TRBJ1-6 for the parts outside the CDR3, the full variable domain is KAGVTQTPRYLIKTRGQQVTLSCSPISGHRSVSWYQQTPGQGLQFLFEYFSETQRNKGNFPGRFSGRQFSNSRSEMNVSTLELGDSALYLCASTPSGQDNSPLHFGNGTRLTVT.

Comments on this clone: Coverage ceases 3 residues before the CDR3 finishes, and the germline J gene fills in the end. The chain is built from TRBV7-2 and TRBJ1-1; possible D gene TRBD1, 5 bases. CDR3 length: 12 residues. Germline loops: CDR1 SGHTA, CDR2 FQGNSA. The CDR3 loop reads CASSLGQREAFF. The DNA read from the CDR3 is TGTGCCAGCAGCTTAGGACAGAGAGAA.